This entry features one T cell receptor beta chain sequence. Method: immunoSEQ multiplex PCR; TCRdb's copy keeps in-frame clones and lacks some. The sample holds just over 150,000 clones, about 94% seen once. This sample is part of a study of control samples from healthy donors and cancer patients. The germline CDR1 and CDR2 sequences are MNHEY and SVGAGI. The CDR3 extends over 13 amino acids. With 6 bases removed from V and 5 bases from J, the gap between germline ends came to 10 bases. The sequence derives from a woman in her thirties or forties in good health. This chain connects TRBV6-5 to TRBJ1-4, with D possibly TRBD1 on 6 matching bases. The sequenced sample was blood. The chain's CDR3 is CASRNRENEKLFF. DNA for the CDR3: TGTGCCAGCAGAAACAGGGAGAATGAAAAACTGTTTTTT.